This record covers a single T cell receptor (beta chain). Its antigen is still unknown. This specimen comes from a study of cytomegalovirus exposure and HLA in healthy donors. Findings of the study overall: With further analysis later on, most CMV-associated TCR beta chains appeared HLA-restricted.

60 Vbeta and 13 Jbeta primers were used in PCR. Only in-frame clones appear in the TCRdb table, and some are missing; sequencing was by immunoSEQ multiplex PCR. This table holds roughly 99,000 clones, more than 70% found once. With V trimmed by 7 bases and J by 4 bases, 6 bases remained unmatched. Germline assignment: CDR1 WSHSY and CDR2 SAAADI. The CDR3 length is 14 residues. Sequencing was carried out using PBMCs. The receptor comes from a man between 25 and 39 years old in good health and CMV-seronegative. The chain combines TRBV10-2 with TRBJ2-3; 9 nucleotides agree with TRBD2. The chain's CDR3 is CASTLAGFADTQYF. DNA for the CDR3: TGCGCCAGCACGCTAGCGGGATTCGCAGATACGCAGTATTTT.